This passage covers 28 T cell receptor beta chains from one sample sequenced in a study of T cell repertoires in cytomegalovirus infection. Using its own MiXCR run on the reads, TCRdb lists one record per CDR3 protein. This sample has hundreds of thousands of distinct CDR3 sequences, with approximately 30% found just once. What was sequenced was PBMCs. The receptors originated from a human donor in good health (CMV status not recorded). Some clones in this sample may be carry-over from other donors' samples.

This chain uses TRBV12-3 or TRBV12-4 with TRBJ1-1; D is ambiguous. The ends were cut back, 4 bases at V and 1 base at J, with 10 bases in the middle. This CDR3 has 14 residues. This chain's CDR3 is CASSSDPGNTEAFF. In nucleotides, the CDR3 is TGTGCCAGCAGTTCGGACCCAGGGAACACTGAAGCTTTCTTT.

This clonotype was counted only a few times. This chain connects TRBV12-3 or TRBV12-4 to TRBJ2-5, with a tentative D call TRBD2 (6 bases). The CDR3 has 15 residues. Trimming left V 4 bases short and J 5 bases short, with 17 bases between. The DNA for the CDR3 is TGTGCCAGCAGTTCAGGAGGGCTTTTCTTCGAGACCCAGTACTTC. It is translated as CASSSGGLFFETQYF.

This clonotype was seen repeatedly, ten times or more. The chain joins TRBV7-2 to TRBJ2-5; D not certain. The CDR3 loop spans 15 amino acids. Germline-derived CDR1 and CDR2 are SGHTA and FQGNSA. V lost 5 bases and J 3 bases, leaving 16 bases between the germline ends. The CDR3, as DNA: TGTGCCAGCAGCAAAAGGGCCGGGCAAGAAGAGACCCAGTACTTC. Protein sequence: CASSKRAGQEETQYF.

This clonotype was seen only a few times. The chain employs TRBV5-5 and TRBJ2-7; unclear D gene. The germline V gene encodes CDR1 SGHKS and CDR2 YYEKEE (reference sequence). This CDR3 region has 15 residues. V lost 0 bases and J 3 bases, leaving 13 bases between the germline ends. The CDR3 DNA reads TGTGCCAGCAGCTTGGACGTGATGCGGAACTACGAGCAGTACTTC. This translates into CASSLDVMRNYEQYF. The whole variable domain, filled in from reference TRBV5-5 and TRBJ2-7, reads DAGVTQSPTHLIKTRGQQVTLRCSPISGHKSVSWYQQVLGQGPQFIFQYYEKEERGRGNFPDRFSARQFPNYSSELNVNALLLGDSALYLCASSLDVMRNYEQYFGPGTRLTVT.

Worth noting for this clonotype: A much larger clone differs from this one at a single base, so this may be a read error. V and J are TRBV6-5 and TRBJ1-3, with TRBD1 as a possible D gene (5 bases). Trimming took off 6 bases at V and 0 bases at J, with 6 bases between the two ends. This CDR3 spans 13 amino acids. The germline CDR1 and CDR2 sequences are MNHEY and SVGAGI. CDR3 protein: CASRGASGNTIYF. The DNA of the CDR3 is TGTGCCAGCAGAGGGGCCTCTGGAAACACCATATATTTT.

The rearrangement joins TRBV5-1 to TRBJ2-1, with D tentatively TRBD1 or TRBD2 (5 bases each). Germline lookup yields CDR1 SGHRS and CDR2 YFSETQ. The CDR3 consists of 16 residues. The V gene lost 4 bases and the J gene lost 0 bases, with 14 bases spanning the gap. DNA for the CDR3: TGCGCCAGCAGCCGCACCGGGACCGCCTCCTACAATGAGCAGTTCTTC. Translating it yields CASSRTGTASYNEQFF.

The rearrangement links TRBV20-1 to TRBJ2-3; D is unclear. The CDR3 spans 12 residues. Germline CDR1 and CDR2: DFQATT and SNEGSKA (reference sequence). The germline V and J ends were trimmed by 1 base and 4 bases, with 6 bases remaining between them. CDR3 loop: CSARGGADTQYF. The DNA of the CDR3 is TGCAGTGCTAGAGGAGGAGCAGATACGCAGTATTTT.

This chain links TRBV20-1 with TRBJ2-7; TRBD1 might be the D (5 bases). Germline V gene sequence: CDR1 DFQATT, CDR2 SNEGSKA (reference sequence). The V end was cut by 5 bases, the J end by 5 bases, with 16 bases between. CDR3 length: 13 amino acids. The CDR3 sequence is CSAPGWGRDEQYF. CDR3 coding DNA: TGCAGTGCTCCTGGTTGGGGCCGGGACGAGCAGTACTTC.

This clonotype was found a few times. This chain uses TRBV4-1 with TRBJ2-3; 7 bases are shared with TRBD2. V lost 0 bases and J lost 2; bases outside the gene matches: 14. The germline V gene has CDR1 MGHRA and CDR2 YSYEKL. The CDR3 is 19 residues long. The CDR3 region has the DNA TGCGCCAGCAGCCAAGATTGGAGCGGGGCGTCCTCTTTCACAGATACGCAGTATTTT. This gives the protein CASSQDWSGASSFTDTQYF.

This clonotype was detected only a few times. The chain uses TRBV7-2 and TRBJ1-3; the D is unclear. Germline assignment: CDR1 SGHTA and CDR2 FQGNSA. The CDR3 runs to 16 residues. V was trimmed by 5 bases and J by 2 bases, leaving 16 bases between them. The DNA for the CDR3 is TGTGCCAGCAGCCCCCCTCAGTTTTGGGCTGGAAACACCATATATTTT. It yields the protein CASSPPQFWAGNTIYF.

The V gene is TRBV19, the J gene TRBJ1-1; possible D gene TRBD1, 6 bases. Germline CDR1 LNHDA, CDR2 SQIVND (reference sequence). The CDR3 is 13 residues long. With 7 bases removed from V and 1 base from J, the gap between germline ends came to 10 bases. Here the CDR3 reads CASIPGQNTEAFF. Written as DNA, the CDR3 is TGTGCCAGTATTCCGGGACAGAACACTGAAGCTTTCTTT. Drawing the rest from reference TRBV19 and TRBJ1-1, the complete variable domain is DGGITQSPKYLFRKEGQNVTLSCEQNLNHDAMYWYRQDPGQGLRLIYYSQIVNDFQKGDIAEGYSVSREKKESFPLTVTSAQKNPTAFYLCASIPGQNTEAFFGQGTRLTVV.

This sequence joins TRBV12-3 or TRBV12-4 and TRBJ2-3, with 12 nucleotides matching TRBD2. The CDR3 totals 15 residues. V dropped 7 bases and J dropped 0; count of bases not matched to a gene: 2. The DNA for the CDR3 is TGTGCCAGCATCCTAGCGGGGGGGAGCACAGATACGCAGTATTTT. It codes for CASILAGGSTDTQYF.

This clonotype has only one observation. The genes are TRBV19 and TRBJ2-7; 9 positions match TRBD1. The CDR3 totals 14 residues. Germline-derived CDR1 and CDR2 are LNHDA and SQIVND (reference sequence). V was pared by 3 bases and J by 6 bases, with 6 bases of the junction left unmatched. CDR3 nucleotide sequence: TGTGCCAGTAGTATCTATGGGACAGGGAGCGAGCAGTACTTC. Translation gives CASSIYGTGSEQYF.

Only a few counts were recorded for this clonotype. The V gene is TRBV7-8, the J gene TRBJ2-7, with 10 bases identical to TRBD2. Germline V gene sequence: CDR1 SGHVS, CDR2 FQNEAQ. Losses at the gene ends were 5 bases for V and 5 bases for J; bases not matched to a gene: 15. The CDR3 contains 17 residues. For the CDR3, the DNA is TGTGCCAGCAGCAACTTAGCGGGGGGCTACCTAGGGAACGAGCAGTACTTC. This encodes CASSNLAGGYLGNEQYF.

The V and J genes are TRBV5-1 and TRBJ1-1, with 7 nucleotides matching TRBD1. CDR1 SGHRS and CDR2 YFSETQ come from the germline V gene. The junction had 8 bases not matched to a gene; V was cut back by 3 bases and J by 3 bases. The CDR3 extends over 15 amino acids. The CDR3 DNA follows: TGCGCCAGCAGCTCGAATACAGGGGAAGACACTGAAGCTTTCTTT. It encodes CASSSNTGEDTEAFF. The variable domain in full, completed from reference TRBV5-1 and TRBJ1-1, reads KAGVTQTPRYLIKTRGQQVTLSCSPISGHRSVSWYQQTPGQGLQFLFEYFSETQRNKGNFPGRFSGRQFSNSRSEMNVSTLELGDSALYLCASSSNTGEDTEAFFGQGTRLTVV.

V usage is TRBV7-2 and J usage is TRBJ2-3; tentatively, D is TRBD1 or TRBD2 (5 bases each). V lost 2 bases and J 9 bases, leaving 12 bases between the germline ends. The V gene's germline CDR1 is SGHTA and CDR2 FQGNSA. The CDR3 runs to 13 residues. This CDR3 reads CASSLSGDGTQYF. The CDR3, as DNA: TGTGCCAGCAGCTTATCCGGGGACGGCACGCAGTATTTT.

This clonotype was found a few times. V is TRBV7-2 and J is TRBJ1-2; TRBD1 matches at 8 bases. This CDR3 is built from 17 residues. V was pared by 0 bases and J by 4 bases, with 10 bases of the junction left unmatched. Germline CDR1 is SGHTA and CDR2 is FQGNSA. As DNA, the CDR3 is TGTGCCAGCAGCTTAGCGAGGCAGGGGGCGCGTGGCTATGGCTACACCTTC. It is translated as CASSLARQGARGYGYTF.

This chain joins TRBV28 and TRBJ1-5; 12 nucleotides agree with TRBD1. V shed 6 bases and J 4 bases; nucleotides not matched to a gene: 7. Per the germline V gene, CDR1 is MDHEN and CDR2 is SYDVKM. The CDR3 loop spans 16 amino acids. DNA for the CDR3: TGTGCCAGCAGGCGGCCGGGACAGGGGGCAAATCAGCCCCAGCATTTT. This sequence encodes CASRRPGQGANQPQHF. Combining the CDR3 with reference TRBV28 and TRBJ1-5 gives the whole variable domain DVKVTQSSRYLVKRTGEKVFLECVQDMDHENMFWYRQDPGLGLRLIYFSYDVKMKEKGDIPEGYSVSREKKERFSLILESASTNQTSMYLCASRRPGQGANQPQHFGDGTRLSIL.

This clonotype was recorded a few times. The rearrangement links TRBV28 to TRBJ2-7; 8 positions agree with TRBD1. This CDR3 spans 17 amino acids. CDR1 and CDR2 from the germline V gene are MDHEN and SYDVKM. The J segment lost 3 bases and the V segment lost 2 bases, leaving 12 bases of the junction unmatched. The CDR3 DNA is TGTGCCAGCAGTTTAGGCCGGGACAGGCAAGAGTTCTACGAGCAGTACTTC. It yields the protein CASSLGRDRQEFYEQYF.

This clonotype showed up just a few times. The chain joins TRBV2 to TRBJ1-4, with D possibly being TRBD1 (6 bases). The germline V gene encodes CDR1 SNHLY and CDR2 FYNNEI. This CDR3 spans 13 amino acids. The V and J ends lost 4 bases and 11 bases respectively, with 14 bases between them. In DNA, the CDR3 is TGTGCCAGCAGTGCCCCCGGGACACCTAAACTGTTTTTT. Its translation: CASSAPGTPKLFF.

This CDR3 reads CASKLGSYNEQYF. The CDR3 bases are TGTGCCAGCAAGCTAGGTAGCTATAACGAGCAGTACTTC. The chain couples TRBV2 to TRBJ2-7; no clear D. The CDR3 totals 13 residues. CDR1 SNHLY and CDR2 FYNNEI come from the germline V gene. The germline V and J ends were trimmed by 7 bases and 5 bases, with 15 bases remaining between them.

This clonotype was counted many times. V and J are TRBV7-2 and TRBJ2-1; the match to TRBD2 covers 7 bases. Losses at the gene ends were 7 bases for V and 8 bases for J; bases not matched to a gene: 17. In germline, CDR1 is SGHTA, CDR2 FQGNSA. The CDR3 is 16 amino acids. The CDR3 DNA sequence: TGTGCCAGCAAGCGAGCCGGGACTATTCGTGTCGATGAGCAGTTCTTC. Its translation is CASKRAGTIRVDEQFF.

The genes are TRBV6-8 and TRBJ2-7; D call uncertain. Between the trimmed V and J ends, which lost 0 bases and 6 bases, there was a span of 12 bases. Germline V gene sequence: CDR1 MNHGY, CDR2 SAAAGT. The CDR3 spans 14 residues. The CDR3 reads CASSYSGKESEQYF. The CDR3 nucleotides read TGTGCCAGCAGTTACTCAGGGAAGGAGTCCGAGCAGTACTTC.

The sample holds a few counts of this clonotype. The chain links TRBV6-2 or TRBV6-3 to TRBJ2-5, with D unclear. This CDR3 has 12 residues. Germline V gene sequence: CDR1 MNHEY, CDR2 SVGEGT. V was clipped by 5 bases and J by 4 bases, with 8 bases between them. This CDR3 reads CASSNNLETQYF. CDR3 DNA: TGTGCCAGCAGTAACAACTTAGAGACCCAGTACTTC.

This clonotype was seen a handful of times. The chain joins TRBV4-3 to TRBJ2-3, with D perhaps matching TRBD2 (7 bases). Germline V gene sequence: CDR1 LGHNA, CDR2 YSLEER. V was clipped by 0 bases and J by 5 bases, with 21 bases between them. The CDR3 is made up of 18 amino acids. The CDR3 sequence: CASSQDRGGLVGGDTQYF. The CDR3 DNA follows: TGCGCCAGCAGCCAAGATAGGGGGGGATTAGTGGGAGGAGATACGCAGTATTTT.

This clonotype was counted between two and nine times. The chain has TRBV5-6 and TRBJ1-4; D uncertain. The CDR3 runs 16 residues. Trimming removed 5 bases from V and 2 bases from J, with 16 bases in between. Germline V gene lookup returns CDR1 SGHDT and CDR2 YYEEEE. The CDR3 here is CASSMTRGSTNEKLFF. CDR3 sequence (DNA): TGTGCCAGCAGTATGACTCGGGGTTCGACTAATGAAAAACTGTTTTTT.

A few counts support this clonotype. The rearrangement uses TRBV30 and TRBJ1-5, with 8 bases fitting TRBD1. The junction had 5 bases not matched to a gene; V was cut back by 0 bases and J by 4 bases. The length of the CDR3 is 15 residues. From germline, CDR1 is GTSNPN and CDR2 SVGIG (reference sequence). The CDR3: CAWSVGGQGNQPQHF. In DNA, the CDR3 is TGTGCCTGGAGTGTAGGTGGACAGGGAAATCAGCCCCAGCATTTT.

DNA of the CDR3: TGTGCCACCAGCAGCTTTCAGGGACGTAACACCGGGGAGCTGTTTTTT. It codes for CATSSFQGRNTGELFF. The rearrangement links TRBV15 to TRBJ2-2, with D perhaps given as TRBD1 or TRBD2 (5 bases each). Germline lookup yields CDR1 LNHNV and CDR2 YYDKDF (reference sequence). This CDR3 has 16 amino acids. The ends were cut back, 3 bases at V and 2 bases at J, with 13 bases in the middle. Filled out from reference TRBV15 and TRBJ2-2, the complete variable domain reads DAMVIQNPRYQVTQFGKPVTLSCSQTLNHNVMYWYQQKSSQAPKLLFHYYDKDFNNEADTPDNFQSRRPNTSFCFLDIRSPGLGDTAMYLCATSSFQGRNTGELFFGEGSRLTVL.